Shown below are 28 T cell receptor beta chains from a single sample sequenced in a study of blood T cell repertoires in COVID-19. Generated by immunoSEQ multiplex PCR, the TCRdb table keeps only in-frame clones and is missing some. The profile covers about 220,000 clones, with about 86% appearing a single time and approximately 3% taken by the ten largest. Sequences were obtained from peripheral blood. Every receptor here comes from a woman in her 30s who had recovered from COVID-19.

This clone showed up many times. This rearrangement joins TRBV4-1 to TRBJ2-5; no definite D call. The V end lost 0 bases, the J end lost 2 bases, and 16 bases lay between the germline ends. This CDR3 has 17 residues. The germline V gene encodes CDR1 MGHRA and CDR2 YSYEKL. DNA of the CDR3: TGCGCCAGCAGCCAAGAAGCCAGGCCCTCCCTTCAAGAGACCCAGTACTTC. Encoded protein: CASSQEARPSLQETQYF.

This clone was recorded once. This chain uses TRBV10-3 with TRBJ2-5; D is perhaps TRBD2 (6 bases). Trimming took off 10 bases at V and 4 bases at J, with 25 bases between the two ends. Germline CDR1 reads ENHRY; CDR2 reads SYGVKD. The CDR3 is 16 residues long. The DNA of the CDR3 is TGTGCCACCACCAGACCATCACGGGACTGTGGAGAGACCCAGTACTTC. Its translation: CATTRPSRDCGETQYF.

V is TRBV10-1 and J is TRBJ2-1; 11 positions match TRBD1. Germline V lookup: CDR1 WNHNN, CDR2 SYGVQD (reference sequence). After removal of 6 bases from V and 8 bases from J, the junction contained 9 bases not matched to a gene. The CDR3 has 15 amino acids. The CDR3 DNA reads TGCGCCAGCAGCCGCGGACAGGGGGCTAAGGATGAGCAGTTCTTC. Translation gives CASSRGQGAKDEQFF.

CDR3 protein: CASSDGTGINQPQHF. The CDR3 region has the DNA TGTGCCAGCAGTGACGGCACAGGCATCAATCAGCCCCAGCATTTT. The chain uses TRBV6-1 and TRBJ1-5; weak D call: TRBD1 (5 bases). V was cut by 3 bases and J by 3 bases, with 12 bases left in between. The CDR3 runs to 15 residues. Germline V gives CDR1 MNHNS, CDR2 SASEGT.

The chain is built from TRBV28 and TRBJ1-3; possibly TRBD1 for D (6 bases). This CDR3 region has 17 residues. Germline lookup yields CDR1 MDHEN and CDR2 SYDVKM. Trimming pared 11 bases from V and 2 bases from J, leaving 25 bases between. The CDR3: CAARLLGDDRTGNTIYF. The CDR3 region has the DNA TGTGCCGCGCGTCTTTTGGGGGACGACAGGACTGGAAACACCATATATTTT.

The J gene is TRBJ1-1, the V gene TRBV19, with D perhaps TRBD1 (5 bases). V shed 3 bases and J shed 8 bases, with 13 bases lying between them. From germline, CDR1 is LNHDA and CDR2 SQIVND (reference sequence). The CDR3 sequence is 13 residues long. This chain's CDR3 is CASSIKGQGEAFF. The CDR3 coding sequence is TGTGCCAGTAGTATTAAGGGGCAGGGAGAAGCTTTCTTT.

V usage is TRBV28 and J usage is TRBJ1-2; 9 nucleotides match TRBD1. This CDR3 has 14 amino acids. The V gene's germline CDR1 is MDHEN and CDR2 SYDVKM. J was trimmed by 4 bases and V by 6 bases; bases with no gene match: 6. The CDR3 is CASSRQGVSYGYTF. CDR3 bases: TGTGCCAGCAGCCGACAGGGGGTGAGCTATGGCTACACCTTC.

This chain uses TRBV9 with TRBJ1-2; the match to TRBD1 covers 10 bases. CDR1 and CDR2 (germline): SGDLS, YYNGEE. The CDR3 loop spans 14 amino acids. V dropped 3 bases and J dropped 4; count of bases not matched to a gene: 3. CDR3 nucleotides: TGTGCCAGCAGCGGGGGGACAGGGGTCTATGGCTACACCTTC. Its translation is CASSGGTGVYGYTF.

The rearrangement uses TRBV19 and TRBJ1-5; the D gene is possibly TRBD1 (5 bases). V lost 5 bases, J lost 5 bases, and 10 bases lay in between. CDR3 size: 13 residues. Germline-derived CDR1 and CDR2 are LNHDA and SQIVND (reference sequence). The CDR3 here is CASSLRGDQPQHF. The CDR3 coding sequence is TGTGCCAGTAGTCTACGGGGGGATCAGCCCCAGCATTTT.

The V and J genes are TRBV25-1 and TRBJ1-3; possible D gene TRBD1, 5 bases. Trimming stripped 2 bases from V and 2 bases from J, with 13 bases between. The CDR3 has 16 residues. In germline, CDR1 is MGHDK, CDR2 SYGVNS. The CDR3 loop is CASSERAGPAGNTIYF. CDR3 nucleotides: TGTGCCAGCAGTGAAAGGGCAGGGCCCGCTGGAAACACCATATATTTT.

This chain connects TRBV19 to TRBJ1-4; tentatively, D is TRBD1 (6 bases). The CDR3 extends over 15 amino acids. Per germline, CDR1 LNHDA and CDR2 SQIVND (reference sequence). V lost 5 bases, J lost 2 bases, and 12 bases lay in between. The CDR3 DNA is TGTGCCAGTAGTGCCCAACAGGGCACTAATGAAAAACTGTTTTTT. Encoded protein: CASSAQQGTNEKLFF.

J is TRBJ1-1 and V is TRBV29-1; D remains ambiguous. With 5 bases removed from V and 4 bases from J, the gap between germline ends came to 17 bases. In germline, CDR1 is SQVTM, CDR2 ANQGSEA. The CDR3 spans 14 residues. The CDR3 nucleotides are TGCAGCGTTCCCCCAGGTGCTGGGTTCACTGAAGCTTTCTTT. It yields the protein CSVPPGAGFTEAFF.

The chain uses TRBV5-8 and TRBJ1-5, with TRBD1 matching over 8 bases. Trimming at V came to 4 bases and at J to 5 bases, leaving 5 bases not matched to a gene. The germline V gene has CDR1 SGHTS and CDR2 YDEGEE. This CDR3 comprises 14 residues. The CDR3 DNA is TGTGCCAGCAGCATCCGGACAGGGCATCAGCCCCAGCATTTT. Translated: CASSIRTGHQPQHF.

The CDR3 DNA is TGTGCCAGCAGTTTGGGGGGACTAGCGGGAGGGGACGAGCAGTTCTTC. Amino acid sequence: CASSLGGLAGGDEQFF. The chain couples TRBV28 to TRBJ2-1; 16 bases agree with TRBD2. Germline values: CDR1 MDHEN, CDR2 SYDVKM. The CDR3 length is 16 residues. Germline trimming cut 3 bases from V and 10 bases from J; bases unmatched to any gene: 6.

V gene TRBV6-5 combines with J gene TRBJ1-4, with 11 bases identical to TRBD1. CDR1 and CDR2 from the germline V gene are MNHEY and SVGAGI. The length of the CDR3 is 14 residues. J was trimmed by 7 bases and V by 6 bases; bases with no gene match: 4. Here the CDR3 reads CASSPDRGLEKLFF. In DNA, the CDR3 is TGTGCCAGCAGCCCGGACAGGGGGCTTGAAAAACTGTTTTTT.

V and J are TRBV5-1 and TRBJ1-4; the match to TRBD1 covers 9 bases. V trimming: 7 bases; J trimming: 6 bases; junction bases outside the gene matches: 4. The CDR3 consists of 13 residues. Germline V gene sequence: CDR1 SGHRS, CDR2 YFSETQ. The CDR3 loop is CASGQGKDEKLFF. The CDR3 bases are TGCGCCAGCGGACAGGGGAAAGATGAAAAACTGTTTTTT.

The chain links TRBV7-2 to TRBJ2-3; weak D call: TRBD2 (5 bases). Germline V gives CDR1 SGHTA, CDR2 FQGNSA. Deletions cut 5 bases from V and 3 bases from J, with 12 bases between. This CDR3 is 14 amino acids long. CDR3 protein: CASSLGVATDTQYF. DNA for the CDR3: TGTGCCAGCAGCCTCGGGGTAGCAACAGATACGCAGTATTTT.

The genes are TRBV4-1 and TRBJ2-6, with 7 bases matching TRBD1. V gave up 0 bases and J gave up 2 bases; unmatched junction bases: 1. From germline, CDR1 is MGHRA and CDR2 YSYEKL. This CDR3 comprises 16 residues. In nucleotides, the CDR3 is TGCGCCAGCAGCCAAGACGACAGGGCTGGGGCCAACGTCCTGACTTTC. This translates into CASSQDDRAGANVLTF.

The chain links TRBV7-9 to TRBJ1-1; D not resolved. The CDR3 totals 15 residues. V was shortened by 7 bases and J by 0 bases, with 15 bases between the two germline ends. Looked up from germline, CDR1 is SEHNR and CDR2 is FQNEAQ (reference sequence). The CDR3 region is CASTLLELVNTEAFF. CDR3 sequence (DNA): TGTGCCAGCACCCTGCTTGAGTTAGTGAACACTGAAGCTTTCTTT.

The chain recombines TRBV11-2 with TRBJ2-1, with TRBD2 identical over 11 bases. V was clipped by 4 bases and J by 4 bases; unmatched bases: 6. Per germline, CDR1 SGHAT and CDR2 FQNNGV. The CDR3 has 16 amino acids. CDR3 protein: CASSSRLAGIYNEQFF. The CDR3, as DNA: TGTGCCAGCAGCTCCCGACTAGCGGGGATATACAATGAGCAGTTCTTC.

The chain uses TRBV28 and TRBJ1-4; no firm D call. CDR3 length equals 11 residues. V dropped 11 bases and J dropped 5 bases, with 9 bases sitting between them. Germline V gene sequence: CDR1 MDHEN, CDR2 SYDVKM. CDR3 DNA: TGTGCCGTCCGGGGAAATGAAAAACTGTTTTTT. This codes for CAVRGNEKLFF.

This clone was found once. The chain combines TRBV5-1 with TRBJ2-3; D not certain. The CDR3 is 14 amino acids. Trimming cost V 4 bases and J 0 bases, with 9 bases left between them. CDR1 and CDR2 (germline): SGHRS, YFSETQ. CDR3 sequence (DNA): TGCGCCAGCAGCCCCCAGGTTAGCACAGATACGCAGTATTTT. As protein: CASSPQVSTDTQYF. Full variable domain (remainder filled in from reference TRBV5-1 and TRBJ2-3): KAGVTQTPRYLIKTRGQQVTLSCSPISGHRSVSWYQQTPGQGLQFLFEYFSETQRNKGNFPGRFSGRQFSNSRSEMNVSTLELGDSALYLCASSPQVSTDTQYFGPGTRLTVL.

The chain couples TRBV9 to TRBJ1-2, with TRBD1 matching 8 bases. The CDR3 has 15 amino acids. Germline CDR1 is SGDLS and CDR2 is YYNGEE. Trimming cost V 3 bases and J 4 bases; bases outside gene matches: 8. CDR3 region: CASSGGTGLFYGYTF. The CDR3 DNA reads TGTGCCAGCAGCGGGGGGACAGGACTTTTCTATGGCTACACCTTC.

This clone was seen only once. The rearrangement links TRBV14 to TRBJ1-6; the D is unclear. The CDR3 runs to 15 residues. CDR1 is SGHDN and CDR2 is FVKESK in the germline V gene. V was shortened by 0 bases and J by 7 bases, with 10 bases between the two germline ends. The CDR3 DNA reads as TGTGCCAGCAGCCAAGATCCGGGAGGAAATTCACCCCTCCACTTT. As protein: CASSQDPGGNSPLHF.

V is TRBV5-1 and J is TRBJ1-4, with D maybe TRBD1 (5 bases). The CDR3 totals 14 residues. Germline CDR1 and CDR2: SGHRS and YFSETQ. V shed 2 bases and J shed 3 bases, with 8 bases lying between them. This chain's CDR3 is CASSLDSSNEKLFF. The CDR3 DNA reads TGCGCCAGCAGCTTAGACAGTTCTAATGAAAAACTGTTTTTT.

The J gene is TRBJ2-1, the V gene TRBV4-1, with 10 bases aligning to TRBD2. This CDR3 has 16 amino acids. J gave up 10 bases and V 0 bases, and 9 bases lay outside the gene matches. The germline V gene has CDR1 MGHRA and CDR2 YSYEKL. The chain's CDR3 is CASSQEQAGGPGEQFF. The CDR3 DNA reads as TGCGCCAGCAGCCAAGAGCAAGCGGGAGGGCCTGGGGAGCAGTTCTTC.

J is TRBJ2-1 and V is TRBV18; TRBD1 is a possible D gene (5 bases). Trimming stripped 9 bases from V and 8 bases from J, with 14 bases between. The CDR3 is 12 residues long. From germline, CDR1 is KGHSH and CDR2 LQKENI. The CDR3 region has the DNA TGTGCCAGTGGCAGGGTTTTCGATGAGCAGTTCTTC. This translates into CASGRVFDEQFF.

The gene calls are TRBV6-5 and TRBJ1-3, with a possible D match to TRBD1 (5 bases). V shed 7 bases and J shed 0 bases, with 7 bases lying between them. The CDR3 contains 13 residues. CDR1 and CDR2 (germline): MNHEY, SVGAGI. The CDR3 DNA reads TGTGCCAGCATTGGGGCCTCTGGAAACACCATATATTTT. Encoded protein: CASIGASGNTIYF.